These T cell receptor beta chains were read from a single sample in a study of blood T cell repertoires in COVID-19. Profiled with immunoSEQ multiplex PCR; TCRdb holds only in-frame clones, not every one. The data show about 120,000 clones, with roughly 85% seen just once and about 2.2% held by the top ten. Input material: peripheral blood. The receptor set was obtained from a man aged 25-45 years with acute or convalescent COVID-19. CDR3s include the opening cysteine and the closing phenylalanine or tryptophan. A D gene is named only where the DNA matches it firmly. Size values are once, few and many counts, or a class for expanded clones, and some rows have none.

D,J,size,V,DNA,CDR3
TRBD1,TRBJ1-2,.,TRBV10-2,TGCGCCAGCAGTGAGTCCGGGACAGCCTTTTCTAATGGCTACACCTTC,CASSESGTAFSNGYTF
.,TRBJ1-1,.,TRBV7-2,TGTGCCACCAAGGGGGGGATGGAGGGGCTCGATACTGAAGCTTTCTTT,CATKGGMEGLDTEAFF
TRBD2,TRBJ2-5,.,TRBV7-8,TGTGCCAGCAGCCACCGGGGGGGGGAGACCCAGTACTTC,CASSHRGGETQYF
.,TRBJ1-1,few,TRBV6-2/TRBV6-3,TGTGCCAGCAGTTCACAGAGCGGGGGGACTGAAGCTTTCTTT,CASSSQSGGTEAFF
.,TRBJ2-7,.,TRBV6-5,TGTGCCAGCAGCGGGACACCTTCCTACGAGCAGTACTTC,CASSGTPSYEQYF
TRBD1,TRBJ1-1,.,TRBV30,TGTGCCTGGAGGAAGGACAGGGGAGGAACTGAAGCTTTCTTT,CAWRKDRGGTEAFF
.,TRBJ1-1,.,TRBV12-3/TRBV12-4,TGTGCCAGCAGCCGGTCGCGTACTGAAGCTTTCTTT,CASSRSRTEAFF
.,TRBJ1-4,.,TRBV10-3,TGTGCCATCAGTGAGTCCGCCGGGGAGGTGATTAATGAAAAACTGTTTTTT,CAISESAGEVINEKLFF
.,TRBJ1-5,.,TRBV6-7,TGTGCCAGGGTAACAGGGTTCGGCAATCAGCCCCAGCATTTT,CARVTGFGNQPQHF
TRBD1,TRBJ2-7,.,TRBV25-1,TGTGCCAGCAGTGCCGCCGGGACAGGGATCGCCTACGAGCAGTACTTC,CASSAAGTGIAYEQYF
.,TRBJ1-2,.,TRBV10-3,TGTGCCATCAGTGCTCTCCGGGATACGGCTCGCGGCTACACCTTC,CAISALRDTARGYTF
.,TRBJ1-4,few,TRBV4-3,TGCGCCAGCAGCCAACTAGAAGGAACTAATGAAAAACTGTTTTTT,CASSQLEGTNEKLFF
.,TRBJ1-2,.,TRBV11-2,TGTGCCAGCAGCTTAGTGGCCGGGCCGGGATATGGCTACACCTTC,CASSLVAGPGYGYTF
TRBD1,TRBJ2-7,.,TRBV6-5,TGTGCCAGCAGTTTTCCGGGACAGCGACCCTACGAGCAGTACTTC,CASSFPGQRPYEQYF
.,TRBJ2-1,once,TRBV7-9,TGTGCCAGCAGCCTCCCGACTGGTAGCTCCTACAATGAGCAGTTCTTC,CASSLPTGSSYNEQFF
.,TRBJ2-6,few,TRBV15,TGTGCCACCAGCATTGGGGGCGTCTCTGGGGCCAACGTCCTGACTTTC,CATSIGGVSGANVLTF
.,TRBJ1-1,.,TRBV2,TGTGCCAGCAAGCGTAGTACTGAAGCTTTCTTT,CASKRSTEAFF
.,TRBJ1-6,.,TRBV2,TGTGCCAGCAGGGAAACAGGGTCAAATTCACCCCTCCACTTT,CASRETGSNSPLHF
TRBD2,TRBJ2-3,few,TRBV14,TGTGCCAGCAGCCAAGAAGTAAGGGCTAGCGGGAGGGCAGATACGCAGTATTTT,CASSQEVRASGRADTQYF
.,TRBJ1-2,.,TRBV7-6,TGTGCCAGCGGAATGACAGTCGGGCCTTATGGCTACACCTTC,CASGMTVGPYGYTF
TRBD2,TRBJ2-1,.,TRBV9,TGTGCCAGCAGCGTAGCCCCGGACCGGGGGGACAATGAGCAGTTCTTC,CASSVAPDRGDNEQFF
.,TRBJ2-1,few,TRBV5-8,TGTGCCAGCAGCTTTAGCCAGTACAATGAGCAGTTCTTC,CASSFSQYNEQFF
TRBD1,TRBJ1-1,.,TRBV30,TGTGCCTGGAGCCCCCGGGACAGGAGTCAAGCTTTCTTT,CAWSPRDRSQAFF
TRBD1,TRBJ1-2,.,TRBV13,TGTGCCAGCAGTACGACCGGACAGGGCTATGGCTACACCTTC,CASSTTGQGYGYTF
.,TRBJ2-3,.,TRBV11-3,TGTGCCAGCAGCTTAGGGGCGGGTACTGGCACAGATACGCAGTATTTT,CASSLGAGTGTDTQYF
TRBD1,TRBJ1-2,.,TRBV4-2,TGTGCCAGCAGCCAAGATACAGGGGGAAACTATGGCTACACCTTC,CASSQDTGGNYGYTF
.,TRBJ2-1,.,TRBV10-3,TGTGCCATCAGTACTGCGACTACCGATTCTGAGCAGTTCTTC,CAISTATTDSEQFF
TRBD2,TRBJ2-1,.,TRBV9,TGTGCCAGCAGTGCTAGCGGGAGTAGCAATGAGCAGTTCTTC,CASSASGSSNEQFF
.,TRBJ1-1,.,TRBV19,TGTGCCAGTAGTATAGGAGGGGGCACTGAAGCTTTCTTT,CASSIGGGTEAFF
TRBD2,TRBJ2-4,once,TRBV14,TGTGCCAGCAGCAAAGGACTAGAAATTCAGTACTTC,CASSKGLEIQYF
.,TRBJ1-5,.,TRBV7-2,TGTGCCAGCAGCCCCCGGGGGGTTAGCAATCAGCCCCAGCATTTT,CASSPRGVSNQPQHF
.,TRBJ1-1,.,TRBV30,TGTGCCTGGAGTGTAAACCGGGTGGCCGGTCATTACCCTTACACTGAAGCTTTCTTT,CAWSVNRVAGHYPYTEAFF
TRBD2,TRBJ2-1,.,TRBV18,TGTGCCAGCTCACCTACTAGCGGGGGTAACAATGAGCAGTTCTTC,CASSPTSGGNNEQFF
.,TRBJ2-7,.,TRBV29-1,TGCAGCGTTGAGAACGAAGGGGGGGCGGGCTCCTACGAGCAGTACTTC,CSVENEGGAGSYEQYF
TRBD1,TRBJ1-2,few,TRBV6-5,TGTGCCAGCAGTTATTTGTCGGCGGACAGGGCTGGCTACACCTTC,CASSYLSADRAGYTF
.,TRBJ2-1,once,TRBV7-9,TGTGCCAGCAGCGGGCGATACGCACAAGAGCCTTACAATGAGCAGTTCTTC,CASSGRYAQEPYNEQFF
TRBD1,TRBJ1-2,.,TRBV19,TGTGCCAGTAGTGAGAGACAGGGGGCGAGGTATGGCTACACCTTC,CASSERQGARYGYTF
.,TRBJ1-1,.,TRBV7-3,TGTGCCAGCAGCTTAAGCGTCCGCACTGAAGCTTTCTTT,CASSLSVRTEAFF
.,TRBJ2-7,.,TRBV2,TGTGCCAGCAGTATCGGGCGGGGTACGGAGCAGTACTTC,CASSIGRGTEQYF